What follows are 2 T cell receptor beta chains derived from one specimen sequenced in a study of PD-1 blockade in mismatch repair-deficient tumors. Assay: immunoSEQ multiplex PCR; the TCRdb copy retains only in-frame clones and omits some. The table has under 50,000 clones, around three quarters seen once; the top ten hold around 3.5%. The sample consisted of PBMCs, taken before pembrolizumab treatment. Receptors were obtained from an adult with mismatch repair-deficient cancer.

The rearrangement links TRBV11-1 to TRBJ2-2; D may be TRBD1 or TRBD2 (5 bases each). V was shortened by 4 bases and J by 5 bases, with 14 bases between the two germline ends. From germline, CDR1 is SGHAT and CDR2 FQDESV (reference sequence). The CDR3 runs 15 residues. The CDR3 region has the DNA TGTGCCAGCAGCTCGGGACCGCTAGGGACCGGGGAGCTGTTTTTT. Translated: CASSSGPLGTGELFF.

As regards this clone: This sample includes further DNA sequences coding for the same CDR3. The chain has TRBV7-3 and TRBJ2-5; the D gene is possibly TRBD2 (5 bases). CDR1 and CDR2 from the germline V gene are SGHTA and FQGTGA. V gave up 0 bases and J gave up 5 bases, with 7 bases separating them. The CDR3 consists of 13 residues. The CDR3, as DNA: TGTGCCAGCAGCTTAACAAGGGAGGAGACCCAGTACTTC. Its translation: CASSLTREETQYF.